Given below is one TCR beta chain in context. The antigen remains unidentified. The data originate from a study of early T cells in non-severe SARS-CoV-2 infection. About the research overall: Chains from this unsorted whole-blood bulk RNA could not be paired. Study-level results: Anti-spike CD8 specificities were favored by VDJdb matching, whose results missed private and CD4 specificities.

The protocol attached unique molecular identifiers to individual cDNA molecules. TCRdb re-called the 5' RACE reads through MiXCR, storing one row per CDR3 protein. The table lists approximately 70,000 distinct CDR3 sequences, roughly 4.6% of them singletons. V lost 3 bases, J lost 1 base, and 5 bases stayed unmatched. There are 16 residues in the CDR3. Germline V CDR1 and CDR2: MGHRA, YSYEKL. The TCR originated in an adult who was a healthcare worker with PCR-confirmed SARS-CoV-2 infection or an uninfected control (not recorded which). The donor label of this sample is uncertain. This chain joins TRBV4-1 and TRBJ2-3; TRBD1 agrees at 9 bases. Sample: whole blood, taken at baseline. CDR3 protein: CASSQWDREGTDTQYF. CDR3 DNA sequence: TGCGCCAGCAGCCAGTGGGACAGGGAGGGCACAGATACGCAGTATTTT.